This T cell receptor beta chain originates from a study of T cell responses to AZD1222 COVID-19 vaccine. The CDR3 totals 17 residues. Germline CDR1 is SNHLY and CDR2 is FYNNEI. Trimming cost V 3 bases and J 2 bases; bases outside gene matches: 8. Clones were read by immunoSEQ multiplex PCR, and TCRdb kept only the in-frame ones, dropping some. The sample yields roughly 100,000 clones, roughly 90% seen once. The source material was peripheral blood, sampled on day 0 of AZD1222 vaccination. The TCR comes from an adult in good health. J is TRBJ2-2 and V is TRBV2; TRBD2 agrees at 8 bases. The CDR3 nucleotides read TGTGCCAGCAGTGATGGTAGCGGGGAGCTAAACACCGGGGAGCTGTTTTTT. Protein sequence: CASSDGSGELNTGELFF. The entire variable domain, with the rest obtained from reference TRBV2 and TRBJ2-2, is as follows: EPEVTQTPSHQVTQMGQEVILRCVPISNHLYFYWYRQILGQKVEFLVSFYNNEISEKSEIFDDQFSVERPDGSNFTLKIRSTKLEDSAMYFCASSDGSGELNTGELFFGEGSRLTVL.